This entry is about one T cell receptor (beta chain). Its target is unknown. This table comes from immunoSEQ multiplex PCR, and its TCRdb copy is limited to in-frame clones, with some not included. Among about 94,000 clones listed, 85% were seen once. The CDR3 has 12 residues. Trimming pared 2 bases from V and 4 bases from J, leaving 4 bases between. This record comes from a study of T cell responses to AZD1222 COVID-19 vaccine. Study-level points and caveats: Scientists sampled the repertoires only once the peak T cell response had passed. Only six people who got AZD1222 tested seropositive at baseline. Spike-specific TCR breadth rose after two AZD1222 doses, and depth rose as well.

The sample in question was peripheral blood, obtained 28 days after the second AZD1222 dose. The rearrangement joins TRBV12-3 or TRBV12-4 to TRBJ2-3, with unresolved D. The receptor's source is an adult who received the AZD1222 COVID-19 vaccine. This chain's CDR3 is CASSLSADTQYF. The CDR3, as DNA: TGTGCCAGCAGTTTAAGCGCAGATACGCAGTATTTT.